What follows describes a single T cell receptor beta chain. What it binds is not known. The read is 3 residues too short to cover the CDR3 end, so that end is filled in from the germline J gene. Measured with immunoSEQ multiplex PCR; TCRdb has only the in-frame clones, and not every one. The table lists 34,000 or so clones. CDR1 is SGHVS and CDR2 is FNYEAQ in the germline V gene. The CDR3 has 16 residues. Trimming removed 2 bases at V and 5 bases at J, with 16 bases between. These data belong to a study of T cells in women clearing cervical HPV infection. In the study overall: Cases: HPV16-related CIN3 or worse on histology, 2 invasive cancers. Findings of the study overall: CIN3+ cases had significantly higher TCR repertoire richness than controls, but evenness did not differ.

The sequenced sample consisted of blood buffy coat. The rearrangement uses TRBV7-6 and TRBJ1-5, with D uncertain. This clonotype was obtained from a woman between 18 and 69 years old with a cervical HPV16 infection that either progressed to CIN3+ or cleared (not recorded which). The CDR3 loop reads CASSLKRHGLDQPQHF. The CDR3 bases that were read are TGTGCCAGCAGCTTAAAGAGACACGGCCTTGATCAGCCC.